A selection of T cell receptor beta chains follows, all from one sample in a study of OX40 agonist ivuxolimab in advanced cancers. Data came from immunoSEQ multiplex PCR; TCRdb stores just in-frame clones and leaves some out. Of tens of thousands of clones listed, over 65% are singletons. Sequenced here: CD4+ or CD8+ T cells sorted from blood, sampled in a trial of the OX40 agonist ivuxolimab. The receptors were sampled from an adult with an advanced solid tumor such as melanoma, head and neck, liver or kidney cancer. The CDR3 runs from the conserved cysteine through the conserved F or W. The D gene is left open where the match is weak. Size is omitted from some rows. Given values are once, few, many or a class for expanded clones.

>TRBV5-1|.|TRBJ2-7|.
TGCGCCAGCAGCTTGCCCAGGGCCCCCTACGAGCAGTACTTC
CASSLPRAPYEQYF
>TRBV19|.|TRBJ1-5|.
TGTGCCAGTAGTATTATTTCCCCGTTAGGGGCGATCATTCAGCCCCAGCATTTT
CASSIISPLGAIIQPQHF
>TRBV7-9|.|TRBJ2-7|.
TGTGCCAGCAGGCCTGGGGGTTCCTACGAGCAGTACTTC
CASRPGGSYEQYF
>TRBV19|.|TRBJ2-7|.
TGTGCCAGTAGTATATCGGAGGGGTCCTACGAGCAGTACTTC
CASSISEGSYEQYF
>TRBV5-1|.|TRBJ1-1|TRBD1
TGCGCCAGCAGCTCCCAGACAGGGGACACTGAAGCTTTCTTT
CASSSQTGDTEAFF
>TRBV4-1|.|TRBJ1-1|.
TGCGCCAGCAGCCAAGACCGGGTCCTAACCTCTGAAGCTTTCTTT
CASSQDRVLTSEAFF
>TRBV5-4|.|TRBJ2-2|TRBD2
TGTGCCAGCAGAAATCGACTAGCGGGGGGGCGAACCGGGGAGCTGTTTTTT
CASRNRLAGGRTGELFF
>TRBV9|few|TRBJ1-2|TRBD1
TGTGCCAGCAGCCCAGGACAGGGATCAGGGGCCTACTATGGCTACACCTTC
CASSPGQGSGAYYGYTF
>TRBV7-9|.|TRBJ2-1|.
TGTGCCAGCAGCTTAGTCGCAGGGGATGAGCAGTTCTTC
CASSLVAGDEQFF
>TRBV19|.|TRBJ1-6|TRBD1
TGTGCCAGTAGTATATCAGGGGGCACCTATAATTCACCCCTCCACTTT
CASSISGGTYNSPLHF
>TRBV2|.|TRBJ2-5|.
TGTGCCAGCAGAAAACTGACAGGTCAAGAGACCCAGTACTTC
CASRKLTGQETQYF
>TRBV6-5|.|TRBJ1-1|.
TGTGCCAGCAACCAGAGGGGGGCCGAAGGAGCTGAAGCTTTCTTT
CASNQRGAEGAEAFF
>TRBV5-5|.|TRBJ1-2|.
TGTGCCAGCAGCTTGAAGGACGGAGAAGGTTATGGCTACACCTTC
CASSLKDGEGYGYTF
>TRBV7-7|few|TRBJ2-5|.
TGTGCCAGCAGCTTAGACAGTAGGGAGACCCAGTACTTC
CASSLDSRETQYF
>TRBV6-4|once|TRBJ1-3|.
TGTGCCAGCAGTGACGGTAAGGGCTTCACCATATATTTT
CASSDGKGFTIYF
>TRBV15|.|TRBJ2-5|TRBD1
TGTGCCACCAGCGCGCCAAGAACAGGGGTACGGCAGACCCAGTACTTC
CATSAPRTGVRQTQYF
>TRBV18|.|TRBJ1-1|.
TGTGCCAGCTCGCAGGGGTCGGACACTGAAGCTTTCTTT
CASSQGSDTEAFF
>TRBV28|.|TRBJ2-7|.
TGTGCCAGCAGTTCAATCACAGGAACCTACGAGCAGTACTTC
CASSSITGTYEQYF
>TRBV7-9|.|TRBJ2-5|.
TGTGCCAGCAGCTGGGGCCAAGAGACCCAGTACTTC
CASSWGQETQYF
>TRBV6-6|.|TRBJ1-2|.
TGTGCCAGCAGTTTGGGACAAAATAACTATGGCTACACCTTC
CASSLGQNNYGYTF
>TRBV11-2|once|TRBJ1-1|.
TGTGCCAGCAGCCCGGGAGGAGTGCACGGGACGGACACTGAAGCTTTCTTT
CASSPGGVHGTDTEAFF
>TRBV30|.|TRBJ1-5|TRBD1
TGTGCCTGGACAGGGGGTAGCAATCAGCCCCAGCATTTT
CAWTGGSNQPQHF
>TRBV5-1|.|TRBJ1-1|TRBD1
TGCGCCAGCAGCTTGGTACGGACAGGAGTTCGGAACACTGAAGCTTTCTTT
CASSLVRTGVRNTEAFF
>TRBV9|.|TRBJ1-4|.
TGTGCCAGCAGCCCCCCGGGTGCAACTAATGAAAAACTGTTTTTT
CASSPPGATNEKLFF
>TRBV5-8|.|TRBJ1-1|.
TGTGCCAGCAGCTCCATTGAATTCAAGCGGAACACTGAAGCTTTCTTT
CASSSIEFKRNTEAFF
>TRBV7-2|.|TRBJ2-1|.
TGTGCCAGCAGCGCAGGGACGCCTACTTACAATGAGCAGTTCTTC
CASSAGTPTYNEQFF
>TRBV7-2|.|TRBJ1-2|TRBD1
TGTGCCAGCAGCTCCAACCGGGACAGCCTTGGAGGCTACACCTTC
CASSSNRDSLGGYTF
>TRBV5-1|.|TRBJ2-5|.
TGCGCCAGCAGCTTGGCCGGGCGGCTCCAAGAGACCCAGTACTTC
CASSLAGRLQETQYF
>TRBV18|.|TRBJ2-7|TRBD1
TGTGCCAGCTCACCCGAGGGGACAGGGGCTCCGGGGCAGTACTTC
CASSPEGTGAPGQYF
>TRBV7-2|.|TRBJ1-2|.
TGTGCCAGCAGCTTTAGTCCGATCAGGGTACGCGGCTACACCTTC
CASSFSPIRVRGYTF
>TRBV5-5|.|TRBJ1-5|.
TGTGCCAGCAGCTTGGTGGCGGGAGGCAATAATCAGCCCCAGCATTTT
CASSLVAGGNNQPQHF
>TRBV18|.|TRBJ2-5|.
TGTGCCAGCTCACCAGAGAAAGAGACCCAGTACTTC
CASSPEKETQYF
>TRBV6-6|.|TRBJ1-1|TRBD1
TGTGCCAGCAGAAGACAGGGGGCGCGGGGAGCTTTCTTT
CASRRQGARGAFF
>TRBV9|.|TRBJ2-1|TRBD2
TGTGCCAGCAGCTCCTCGGGGACTAGCGGGTACAATGAGCAGTTCTTC
CASSSSGTSGYNEQFF
>TRBV6-1|.|TRBJ2-7|.
TGTGCCAGCACAGTGCCAGGGGTAGTGGTCCACGAGCAGTACTTC
CASTVPGVVVHEQYF
>TRBV11-2|once|TRBJ1-2|.
TGTGCCAGCAGCTACCCTGGGAGGGCTTTTGGCTACACCTTC
CASSYPGRAFGYTF
>TRBV27|.|TRBJ2-1|.
TGTGCCAGCAGTTACGGACAGATGTACAATGAGCAGTTCTTC
CASSYGQMYNEQFF
>TRBV7-3|.|TRBJ2-3|TRBD2
TGTGCCAGCAGCGAGGCTAGCGGGGGCCCATATACGCAGTATTTT
CASSEASGGPYTQYF
>TRBV2|.|TRBJ1-5|TRBD1
TGTGCCAGCAAACGACAGGGTAGGCATCAGCCCCAGCATTTT
CASKRQGRHQPQHF
>TRBV25-1|.|TRBJ2-3|TRBD2
TGTGCCAGCACCCTAGCGGGGGGCCACCAGTATTTT
CASTLAGGHQYF